Shown below are 32 T cell receptor beta chains from a single sample sequenced in a study of T cells in Graves' hyperthyroidism and ophthalmopathy (dated by TCRdb to the late 2010s). Library preparation was by multiplex PCR. Reads for this sample came from an Illumina HiSeq 2000. TCR beta CDR3 regions were amplified from RNA transcripts. A first-round RT-PCR of the TCR CDR3 used the HTBI primer set with the Qiagen OneStep RT-PCR kit. TCRdb reanalyzed the raw reads on its own, using fastp at Q25 for trimming and MiXCR for clone calling, and kept in-frame beta chains. Identical CDR3 proteins give one entry, which carries the most common genes and DNA. The sample data list about 640,000 distinct CDR3 sequences, and approximately 15% of these were observed just once. The ten top clones hold about an eighth of the sample. The sequenced material came from blood. The receptors here all came from a woman between 50 and 59 years old with Graves' ophthalmopathy.

This clonotype was recorded at least ten times. This sequence joins TRBV7-2 and TRBJ2-7; no firm D call. This CDR3 has 13 amino acids. Trimming stripped 0 bases from V and 7 bases from J, with 10 bases between. The germline gives CDR1 SGHTA, CDR2 FQGNSA. For the CDR3, the DNA is TGTGCCAGCAGCTTAGCTAGGTCGGGTGAGCAGTACTTC. It is translated as CASSLARSGEQYF.

This clonotype was found many times. The gene calls are TRBV6-6 and TRBJ2-1; a possible D gene is TRBD2 (6 bases). V dropped 2 bases and J dropped 4 bases, with 12 bases sitting between them. This CDR3 region has 15 residues. Per germline, CDR1 MNHNY and CDR2 SVGAGI (reference sequence). CDR3 DNA: TGTGCCAGCAGTTACGATGGTAGCGGATACAATGAGCAGTTCTTC. Translated, it gives CASSYDGSGYNEQFF.

This clonotype appeared many times. The chain couples TRBV7-9 to TRBJ1-5; D unresolved. Trimming pared 2 bases from V and 7 bases from J, leaving 9 bases between. The CDR3 totals 13 residues. Germline values: CDR1 SEHNR, CDR2 FQNEAQ (reference sequence). The CDR3 DNA follows: TGTGCCAGCAGCTTATCCGGGCAGCAGCCCCAGCATTTT. Translation: CASSLSGQQPQHF.

V gene TRBV7-9 combines with J gene TRBJ1-6; the D gene is possibly TRBD1 (5 bases). Deletions cut 5 bases from V and 3 bases from J, with 8 bases between. The germline V gene encodes CDR1 SEHNR and CDR2 FQNEAQ (reference sequence). The CDR3 spans 14 residues. The CDR3 reads CASSRQNYNSPLHF. CDR3 bases: TGTGCCAGCAGCCGACAGAACTATAATTCACCCCTCCACTTT. The whole variable domain, filled in from reference TRBV7-9 and TRBJ1-6, reads DTGVSQNPRHKITKRGQNVTFRCDPISEHNRLYWYRQTLGQGPEFLTYFQNEAQLEKSRLLSDRFSAERPKGSFSTLEIQRTEQGDSAMYLCASSRQNYNSPLHFGNGTRLTVT.

Many counts were recorded for this clonotype. This sequence joins TRBV2 and TRBJ1-5; D may be TRBD1 (6 bases). The CDR3 runs 17 residues. V was trimmed by 7 bases and J by 1 base, leaving 20 bases between them. Per the germline V gene, CDR1 is SNHLY and CDR2 is FYNNEI. CDR3 protein: CASTPRGGRVSNQPQHF. In nucleotides, the CDR3 is TGTGCCAGCACTCCCCGGGGGGGCAGGGTGAGCAATCAGCCCCAGCATTTT.

This clonotype has a count of ten or more. The V call is TRBV7-6, the J call TRBJ2-7; the match to TRBD2 covers 7 bases. Germline CDR1 SGHVS, CDR2 FNYEAQ. V gave up 0 bases and J gave up 2 bases; unmatched junction bases: 13. The CDR3 is made up of 18 amino acids. In nucleotides, the CDR3 is TGTGCCAGCAGCTTAGCGGTGGGTGAGGCTAGCGGAACCTACGAGCAGTACTTC. This encodes CASSLAVGEASGTYEQYF.

This clonotype was counted ten times or more. The chain joins TRBV20-1 to TRBJ2-7; 14 nucleotides align to TRBD2. The V gene end was trimmed by 5 bases and the J gene end by 4 bases; junction bases not matched to a gene: 10. Germline values: CDR1 DFQATT, CDR2 SNEGSKA (reference sequence). This CDR3 has 16 amino acids. The CDR3 bases are TGCAGTGCTCTTCTAGGGGGGACTAGCGGGAGTTACGAGCAGTACTTC. Encoded protein: CSALLGGTSGSYEQYF.

This chain links TRBV29-1 with TRBJ2-2, with D hard to call. V was cut by 7 bases and J by 4 bases, with 10 bases left in between. The CDR3 has 12 residues. CDR1 is SQVTM, CDR2 ANQGSEA, per germline. CDR3 loop: CSASGFTGELFF. CDR3 DNA: TGCAGCGCTTCAGGATTCACCGGGGAGCTGTTTTTT.

This clonotype was found a few times. This chain joins TRBV15 and TRBJ1-6; possibly TRBD1 for D (6 bases). The germline V gene encodes CDR1 LNHNV and CDR2 YYDKDF (reference sequence). Trimming removed 3 bases from V and 10 bases from J, with 13 bases in between. This CDR3 contains 14 residues. The DNA of the CDR3 is TGTGCCACCAGCAGGGTGGGGGCGCGATCACCCCTCCACTTT. Protein: CATSRVGARSPLHF.

The chain combines TRBV27 with TRBJ2-7; D is uncertain. CDR1 is MNHEY, CDR2 SMNVEV, per germline (reference sequence). The CDR3 is made up of 13 amino acids. V was shortened by 6 bases and J by 3 bases, with 12 bases between the two germline ends. This CDR3 is CASSQTRFYEQYF. The DNA of the CDR3 is TGTGCCAGCAGCCAAACCCGGTTCTACGAGCAGTACTTC.

This clonotype was recorded at least ten times. The chain couples TRBV7-9 to TRBJ2-1; the D is unclear. V shed 5 bases and J shed 7 bases, with 12 bases lying between them. This CDR3 contains 13 residues. Germline-derived CDR1 and CDR2 are SEHNR and FQNEAQ (reference sequence). Here the CDR3 reads CASSPPRANEQFF. The CDR3 region has the DNA TGTGCCAGCAGCCCCCCCAGAGCTAATGAGCAGTTCTTC. Complete variable domain (other parts from reference TRBV7-9 and TRBJ2-1): DTGVSQNPRHKITKRGQNVTFRCDPISEHNRLYWYRQTLGQGPEFLTYFQNEAQLEKSRLLSDRFSAERPKGSFSTLEIQRTEQGDSAMYLCASSPPRANEQFFGPGTRLTVL.

In its sample, this clonotype was seen many times. The chain has TRBV20-1 and TRBJ2-7; a possible D gene is TRBD1 (5 bases). Germline V lookup: CDR1 DFQATT, CDR2 SNEGSKA (reference sequence). V lost 2 bases, J lost 4 bases, and 9 bases lay in between. There are 12 residues in the CDR3. The CDR3, as DNA: TGCAGTGCTAGAACCAGGGCTTACGAGCAGTACTTC. Protein sequence: CSARTRAYEQYF.

This clonotype was picked up a small number of times. The chain carries TRBV12-3 or TRBV12-4 and TRBJ2-7; D not certain. V was trimmed by 2 bases and J by 5 bases, leaving 16 bases between them. The CDR3 has 15 residues. The DNA for the CDR3 is TGTGCCAGCAGTTTACCCGGCAGCCGAGTCCACGAGCAGTACTTC. It is translated as CASSLPGSRVHEQYF.

This rearrangement joins TRBV6-5 to TRBJ1-5; a possible D gene is TRBD1 (6 bases). Per germline, CDR1 MNHEY and CDR2 SVGAGI. V was trimmed by 2 bases and J by 5 bases, leaving 10 bases between them. CDR3 size: 14 residues. In nucleotides, the CDR3 is TGTGCCAGCAGTTACACAGGGAAGGATCAGCCCCAGCATTTT. This encodes CASSYTGKDQPQHF.

In the case of this clonotype: This may come from a read error, since a much larger clone is one base off. V usage is TRBV28 and J usage is TRBJ2-2; 8 bases agree with TRBD1. V trimming: 11 bases; J trimming: 6 bases; junction bases outside the gene matches: 17. The CDR3 runs to 16 residues. Germline V CDR1 and CDR2: MDHEN, SYDVKM. CDR3 coding DNA: TGTGCCGGCACCCCCCAGGGGACAGGCCTATCCGGGGAGCTGTTTTTT. It translates to CAGTPQGTGLSGELFF.

There are many counts of this clonotype. V and J are TRBV18 and TRBJ2-7; D may be TRBD1 (6 bases). Per the germline V gene, CDR1 is KGHSH and CDR2 is LQKENI. Trimming removed 3 bases at V and 2 bases at J, with 11 bases between. The CDR3 sequence is 14 residues long. CDR3 sequence: CASSPGRQAYEQYF. In DNA form, the CDR3 reads TGTGCCAGCTCACCCGGACGACAGGCCTACGAGCAGTACTTC.

There are a few counts of this clonotype. Sequence at one end of the junction differs from germline and may be a read error. The V and J genes are TRBV29-1 and TRBJ1-2; D remains ambiguous. The V gene's germline CDR1 is SQVTM and CDR2 ANQGSEA. CDR3 size: 13 residues. Here the CDR3 DNA reads TGCAGCGCTGAAGGACTTACTAACTATGGCTACACCTTC. Its protein product is CSAEGLTNYGYTF.

The J gene is TRBJ2-5, the V gene TRBV24-1; 9 positions match TRBD2. This CDR3 has 17 residues. Germline V gene lookup returns CDR1 KGHDR and CDR2 SFDVKD. Trimming at V came to 3 bases and at J to 0 bases, leaving 7 bases not matched to a gene. CDR3 nucleotides: TGTGCCACCAGTGATAAAAAAGGACTAGCGAACCAAGAGACCCAGTACTTC. Protein sequence: CATSDKKGLANQETQYF.

This clonotype was seen at least ten times. The chain carries TRBV27 and TRBJ2-1, with D perhaps TRBD2 (6 bases). The CDR3 covers 12 residues. Germline V gene lookup returns CDR1 MNHEY and CDR2 SMNVEV (reference sequence). V was shortened by 7 bases and J by 9 bases, with 13 bases between the two germline ends. CDR3 nucleotides: TGTGCCAGCACCCGAGAGGGAGGTGAGCAGTTCTTC. It specifies CASTREGGEQFF.

This clonotype showed up many times. The genes are TRBV28 and TRBJ2-1; 10 bases match TRBD2. V shed 6 bases and J 7 bases; nucleotides not matched to a gene: 12. The CDR3 loop spans 16 amino acids. CDR1 and CDR2 (germline): MDHEN, SYDVKM. The CDR3 DNA follows: TGTGCCAGCAGAACCGCGCTAGCGGGAGTTGTAAATGAGCAGTTCTTC. It translates to CASRTALAGVVNEQFF.

The gene calls are TRBV28 and TRBJ2-3, with D perhaps TRBD2 (6 bases). This CDR3 is 16 amino acids long. From germline, CDR1 is MDHEN and CDR2 SYDVKM. Trimming took off 3 bases at V and 2 bases at J, with 15 bases between the two ends. DNA for the CDR3: TGTGCCAGCAGTTTTGGAGGGGCCACCTACACAGATACGCAGTATTTT. This translates into CASSFGGATYTDTQYF.

This clonotype was observed at least ten times. This chain uses TRBV10-3 with TRBJ2-7, with a weak D call TRBD1 (5 bases). Trimming removed 4 bases from V and 6 bases from J, with 13 bases in between. Looked up from germline, CDR1 is ENHRY and CDR2 is SYGVKD. This CDR3 region has 13 residues. CDR3 sequence reads: CAISGGSSAEQYF. CDR3 nucleotides: TGTGCCATCAGTGGGGGCTCCTCTGCCGAGCAGTACTTC.

In this sample, this clonotype turned up many times. The chain combines TRBV30 with TRBJ2-3; D is unclear. CDR1 GTSNPN and CDR2 SVGIG come from the germline V gene (reference sequence). This CDR3 is built from 12 residues. V lost 0 bases, J lost 3 bases, and 4 bases lay in between. The CDR3 region has the DNA TGTGCCTGGAGTGTACGGACAGATACGCAGTATTTT. Amino acid sequence: CAWSVRTDTQYF.

This clonotype was seen a handful of times. The chain uses TRBV5-8 and TRBJ1-2, with a possible D match to TRBD1 (5 bases). The CDR3 length is 14 residues. Germline V lookup: CDR1 SGHTS, CDR2 YDEGEE. The germline V and J ends were trimmed by 4 bases and 3 bases, with 13 bases remaining between them. In DNA form, the CDR3 reads TGTGCCAGCAGCGCCACCCGACAGCACTATGGCTACACCTTC. Protein: CASSATRQHYGYTF.

This clonotype turned up a few times. The V and J genes are TRBV6-2 or TRBV6-3 and TRBJ1-5; 10 bases map to TRBD1. Germline V gives CDR1 MNHEY, CDR2 SVGEGT. J was trimmed by 3 bases and V by 2 bases; bases with no gene match: 7. The CDR3 sequence is 17 residues long. CDR3 sequence reads: CASSYARGQGYNQPQHF. The CDR3 DNA is TGTGCCAGCAGTTACGCCCGGGGACAGGGGTACAATCAGCCCCAGCATTTT.

The table lists this clonotype with a few counts. The DNA of the CDR3 is TGTGCCAGCAGGGTTACACGGACAAATCAGCCCCAGCATTTT. Its translation: CASRVTRTNQPQHF. This rearrangement joins TRBV28 to TRBJ1-5, with a tentative D call TRBD1 (5 bases). The V end lost 6 bases, the J end lost 4 bases, and 13 bases lay between the germline ends. The CDR3 runs to 14 residues. Germline assignment: CDR1 MDHEN and CDR2 SYDVKM.

The V and J genes are TRBV20-1 and TRBJ2-1; no reliable D call. CDR3 length: 13 amino acids. Germline V lookup: CDR1 DFQATT, CDR2 SNEGSKA (reference sequence). V was pared by 5 bases and J by 6 bases, with 14 bases between. CDR3 residues: CSAELVLGNEQFF. Here the CDR3 DNA reads TGCAGTGCTGAACTGGTATTGGGCAATGAGCAGTTCTTC.

This clonotype has a count of ten or more. The CDR3 spells CAWSFIGTENYEQYF. CDR3 nucleotide sequence: TGTGCCTGGAGTTTTATCGGGACAGAAAACTACGAGCAGTACTTC. This chain connects TRBV30 to TRBJ2-7; 7 bases align to TRBD1. J was trimmed by 3 bases and V by 2 bases; bases with no gene match: 10. CDR3 size: 15 residues. CDR1 GTSNPN and CDR2 SVGIG come from the germline V gene (reference sequence).

The table lists this clonotype with many counts. The V call is TRBV7-8, the J call TRBJ2-5; the D is unclear. Per germline, CDR1 SGHVS and CDR2 FQNEAQ. V was pared by 7 bases and J by 4 bases, with 16 bases between. The CDR3 contains 14 residues. The CDR3 DNA follows: TGTGCCAGCACCCTCAGAAGAGTAAGAGAGACCCAGTACTTC. Amino acids: CASTLRRVRETQYF.

In its sample, this clonotype was seen many times. The chain carries TRBV20-1 and TRBJ2-7, with 7 bases identical to TRBD1. The germline V gene encodes CDR1 DFQATT and CDR2 SNEGSKA (reference sequence). V lost 6 bases and J lost 2; bases outside the gene matches: 10. The CDR3 totals 14 residues. The CDR3 here is CSAPPTGVAYEQYF. The CDR3 DNA reads as TGCAGTGCGCCTCCAACAGGGGTAGCCTACGAGCAGTACTTC.

As DNA, the CDR3 is TGTGCCAGTAGTCATACATACAGGGGGCGAATACAAAACACCGGGGAGCTGTTTTTT. Its protein is CASSHTYRGRIQNTGELFF. The rearrangement uses TRBV19 and TRBJ2-2; 9 bases align to TRBD1. V was pared by 5 bases and J by 2 bases, with 15 bases of the junction left unmatched. The CDR3 consists of 19 residues. Germline V gives CDR1 LNHDA, CDR2 SQIVND (reference sequence).

This clonotype was counted only a few times. Because the CDR3 is missing its conserved closing phenylalanine or tryptophan, this is likely a read error. V and J are TRBV12-3 or TRBV12-4 and TRBJ1-1, with 7 positions matching TRBD1. J gave up 0 bases and V 7 bases, and 11 bases lay outside the gene matches. The CDR3 is 16 amino acids. This CDR3 is CASTQDRILMNTEAFL. As DNA, the CDR3 is TGTGCCAGCACTCAGGACAGGATCCTCATGAACACTGAAGCTTTCCTT.